This T cell receptor beta chain is drawn from a study of blood T cell repertoires in COVID-19. Whole-study context: Italy, Spain and the United States were the sources of the convalescent and acute COVID-19 samples. PBMCs, B-cell-depleted T cells, or T cells provided the cDNA or gDNA that made up the material.

V gave up 6 bases and J gave up 5 bases, with 8 bases separating them. The CDR3 covers 12 residues. Original methodology: Reference gene primer amplification in the assay estimated nucleated cell counts. The repertoire was sequenced with immunoSEQ multiplex PCR; TCRdb's copy has only in-frame clones and lacks some. The V and J calls and clone size are taken from that table; D and trimming were inferred from the DNA. This table holds fewer than 350,000 clones, roughly 86% found once. The sequence came from a man aged 18 to 30 with active or convalescent COVID-19. The V and J genes are TRBV12-3 or TRBV12-4 and TRBJ2-1; the D gene is possibly TRBD2 (5 bases). The sequencing sample was made of peripheral blood. For the CDR3, the DNA is TGTGCCAGCAGCGGGGAAAACAATGAGCAGTTCTTC. It yields the protein CASSGENNEQFF.